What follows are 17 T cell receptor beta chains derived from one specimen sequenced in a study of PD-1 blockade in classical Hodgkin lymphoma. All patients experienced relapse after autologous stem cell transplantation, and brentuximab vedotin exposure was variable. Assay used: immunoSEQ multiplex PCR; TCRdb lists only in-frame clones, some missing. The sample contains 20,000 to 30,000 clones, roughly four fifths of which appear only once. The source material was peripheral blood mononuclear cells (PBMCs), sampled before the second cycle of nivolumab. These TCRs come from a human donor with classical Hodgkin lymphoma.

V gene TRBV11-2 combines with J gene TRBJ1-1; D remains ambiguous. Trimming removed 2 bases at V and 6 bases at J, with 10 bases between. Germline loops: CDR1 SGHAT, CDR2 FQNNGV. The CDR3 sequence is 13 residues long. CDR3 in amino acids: CASSLLGFAEAFF. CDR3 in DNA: TGTGCCAGCAGCTTACTAGGGTTCGCTGAAGCTTTCTTT.

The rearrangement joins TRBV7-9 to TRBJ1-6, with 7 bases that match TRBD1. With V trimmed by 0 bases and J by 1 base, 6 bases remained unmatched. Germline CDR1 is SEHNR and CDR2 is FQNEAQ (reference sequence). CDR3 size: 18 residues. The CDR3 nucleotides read TGTGCCAGCAGCTTAGCGCTAACAGGGGAATCCTATAATTCACCCCTCCACTTT. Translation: CASSLALTGESYNSPLHF.

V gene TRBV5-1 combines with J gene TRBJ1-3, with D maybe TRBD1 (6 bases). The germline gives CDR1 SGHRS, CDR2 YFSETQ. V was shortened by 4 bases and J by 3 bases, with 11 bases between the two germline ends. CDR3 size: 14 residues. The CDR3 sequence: CASSPRTDGNTIYF. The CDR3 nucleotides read TGCGCCAGCAGCCCCAGGACAGATGGAAACACCATATATTTT.

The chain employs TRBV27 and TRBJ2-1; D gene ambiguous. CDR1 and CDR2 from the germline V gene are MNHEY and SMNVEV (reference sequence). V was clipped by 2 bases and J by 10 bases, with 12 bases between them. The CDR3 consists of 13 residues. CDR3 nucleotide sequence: TGTGCCAGCAGTTTAATGTGGCGTGGAGAGCAGTTCTTC. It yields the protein CASSLMWRGEQFF.

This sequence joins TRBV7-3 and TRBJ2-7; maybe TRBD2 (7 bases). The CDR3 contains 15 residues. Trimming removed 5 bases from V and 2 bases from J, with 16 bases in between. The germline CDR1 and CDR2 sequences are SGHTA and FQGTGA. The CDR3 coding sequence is TGTGCCAGCAGCCTCGAGGGGGGGGCTCCCTACGAGCAGTACTTC. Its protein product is CASSLEGGAPYEQYF.

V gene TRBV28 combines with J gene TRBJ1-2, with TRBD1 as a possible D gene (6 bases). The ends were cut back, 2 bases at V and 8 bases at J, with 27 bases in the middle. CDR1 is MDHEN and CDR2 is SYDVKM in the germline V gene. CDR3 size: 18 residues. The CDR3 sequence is CASSLIAAVMRGARGYTF. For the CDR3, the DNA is TGTGCCAGCAGTTTAATCGCGGCGGTTATGAGGGGGGCAAGGGGCTACACCTTC.

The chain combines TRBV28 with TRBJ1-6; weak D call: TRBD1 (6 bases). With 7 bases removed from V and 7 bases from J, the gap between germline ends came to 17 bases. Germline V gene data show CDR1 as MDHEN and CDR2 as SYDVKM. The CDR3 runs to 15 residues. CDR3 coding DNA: TGTGCCAGCAATAATGGGGGCCCCGGGAATTCACCCCTCCACTTT. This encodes CASNNGGPGNSPLHF.

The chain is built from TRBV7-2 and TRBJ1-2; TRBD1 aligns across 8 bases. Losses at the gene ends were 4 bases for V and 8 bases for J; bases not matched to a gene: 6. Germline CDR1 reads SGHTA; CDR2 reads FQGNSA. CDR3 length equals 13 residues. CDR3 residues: CASSSQGARGYTF. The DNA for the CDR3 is TGTGCCAGCAGCTCGCAGGGGGCGAGGGGCTACACCTTC.

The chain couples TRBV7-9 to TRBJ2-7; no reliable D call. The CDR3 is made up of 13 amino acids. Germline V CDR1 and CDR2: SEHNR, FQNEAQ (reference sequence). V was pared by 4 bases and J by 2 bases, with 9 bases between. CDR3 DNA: TGTGCCAGCAGCTCGGGTATGACCTACGAGCAGTACTTC. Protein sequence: CASSSGMTYEQYF.

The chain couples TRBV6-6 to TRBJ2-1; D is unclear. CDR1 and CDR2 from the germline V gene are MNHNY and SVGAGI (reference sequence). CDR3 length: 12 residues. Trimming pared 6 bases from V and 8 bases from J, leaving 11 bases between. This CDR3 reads CASRAGDHEQFF. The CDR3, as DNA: TGTGCCAGCAGGGCAGGAGATCATGAGCAGTTCTTC.

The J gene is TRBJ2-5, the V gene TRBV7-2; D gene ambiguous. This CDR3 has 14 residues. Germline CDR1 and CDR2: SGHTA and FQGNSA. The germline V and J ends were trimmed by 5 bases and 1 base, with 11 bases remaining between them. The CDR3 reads CASSLGRLQETQYF. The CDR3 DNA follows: TGTGCCAGCAGCCTCGGAAGGCTCCAAGAGACCCAGTACTTC.

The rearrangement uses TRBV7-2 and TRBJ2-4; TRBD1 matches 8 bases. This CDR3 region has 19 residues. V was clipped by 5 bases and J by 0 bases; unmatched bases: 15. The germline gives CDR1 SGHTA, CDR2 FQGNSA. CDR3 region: CASSVTGDLSGLAKNIQYF. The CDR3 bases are TGTGCCAGCAGCGTGACAGGGGATTTGAGTGGATTAGCCAAAAACATTCAGTACTTC.

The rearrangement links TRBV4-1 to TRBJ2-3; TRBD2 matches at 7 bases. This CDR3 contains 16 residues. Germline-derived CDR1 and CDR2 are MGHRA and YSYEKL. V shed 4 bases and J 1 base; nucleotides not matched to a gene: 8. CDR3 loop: CASSRGGDYCTDTQYF. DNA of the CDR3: TGCGCCAGCAGCCGGGGGGGGGACTATTGCACAGATACGCAGTATTTT.

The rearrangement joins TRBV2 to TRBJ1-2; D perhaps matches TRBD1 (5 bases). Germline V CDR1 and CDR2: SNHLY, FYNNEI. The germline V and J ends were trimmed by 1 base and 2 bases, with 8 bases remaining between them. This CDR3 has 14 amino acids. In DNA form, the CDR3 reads TGTGCCAGCAGTGAAGTAGGGGCCAACTATGGCTACACCTTC. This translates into CASSEVGANYGYTF. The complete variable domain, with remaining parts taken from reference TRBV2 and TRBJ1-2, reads EPEVTQTPSHQVTQMGQEVILRCVPISNHLYFYWYRQILGQKVEFLVSFYNNEISEKSEIFDDQFSVERPDGSNFTLKIRSTKLEDSAMYFCASSEVGANYGYTFGSGTRLTVV.

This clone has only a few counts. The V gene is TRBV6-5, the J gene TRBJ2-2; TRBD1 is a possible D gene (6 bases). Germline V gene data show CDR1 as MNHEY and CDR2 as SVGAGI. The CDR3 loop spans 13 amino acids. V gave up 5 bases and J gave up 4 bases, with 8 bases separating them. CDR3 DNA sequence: TGTGCCAGCAGTGGACAGAGCACCGGGGAGCTGTTTTTT. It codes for CASSGQSTGELFF.

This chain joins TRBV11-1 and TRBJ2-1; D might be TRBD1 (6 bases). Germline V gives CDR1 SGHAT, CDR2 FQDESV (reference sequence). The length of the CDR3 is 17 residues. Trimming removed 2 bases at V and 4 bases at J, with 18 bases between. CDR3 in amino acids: CASSLWGQVASYNEQFF. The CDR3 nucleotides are TGTGCCAGCAGCTTATGGGGGCAGGTGGCTTCGTACAATGAGCAGTTCTTC. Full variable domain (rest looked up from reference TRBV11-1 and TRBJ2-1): EAEVAQSPRYKITEKSQAVAFWCDPISGHATLYWYRQILGQGPELLVQFQDESVVDDSQLPKDRFSAERLKGVDSTLKIQPAELGDSAMYLCASSLWGQVASYNEQFFGPGTRLTVL.

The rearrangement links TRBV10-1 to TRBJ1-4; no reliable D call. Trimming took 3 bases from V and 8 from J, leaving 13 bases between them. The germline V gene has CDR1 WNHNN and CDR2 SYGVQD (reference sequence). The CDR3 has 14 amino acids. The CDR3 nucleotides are TGCGCCAGCAGTGATAAGATTCGAGGGGAAAAACTGTTTTTT. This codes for CASSDKIRGEKLFF.